Listed here are 11 T cell receptor beta chains from one sample, sequenced in a study of identical twins. TCRdb called the 5' RACE reads again in MiXCR, with one record for every CDR3 protein. Among 350,000 to 450,000 distinct CDR3 sequences, about 18% were seen once, and the ten largest hold less than 15%. Sequencing was done on a sample of naive T cells sorted from blood. All receptors come from a man aged 50-60 years in good health.

This clonotype has at least ten counts. The CDR3 protein is CASSNRGDSYNEQFF. Here the CDR3 DNA reads TGTGCCAGCAGTAACAGGGGCGACTCCTACAATGAGCAGTTCTTC. This chain links TRBV28 with TRBJ2-1, with TRBD1 matching 7 bases. This CDR3 contains 15 residues. The V and J ends lost 5 bases and 0 bases, in that order; junction bases with no gene match: 4. CDR1 MDHEN and CDR2 SYDVKM come from the germline V gene. The entire variable domain, with the rest obtained from reference TRBV28 and TRBJ2-1, is as follows: DVKVTQSSRYLVKRTGEKVFLECVQDMDHENMFWYRQDPGLGLRLIYFSYDVKMKEKGDIPEGYSVSREKKERFSLILESASTNQTSMYLCASSNRGDSYNEQFFGPGTRLTVL.

The V gene is TRBV6-2 or TRBV6-3, the J gene TRBJ1-5; D is ambiguous. V was shortened by 2 bases and J by 4 bases, with 15 bases between the two germline ends. The CDR3 has 16 residues. CDR1 and CDR2 (germline): MNHEY, SVGEGT. CDR3 region: CASSYDFDMSNQPQHF. CDR3 bases: TGTGCCAGCAGTTACGATTTTGACATGTCAAATCAGCCCCAGCATTTT.

This clonotype has a handful of counts. The V gene is TRBV6-5, the J gene TRBJ2-1; 10 bases line up with TRBD2. Germline values: CDR1 MNHEY, CDR2 SVGAGI. Trimming removed 2 bases from V and 4 bases from J; junction bases left unmatched: 8. This CDR3 has 17 residues. The CDR3 bases are TGTGCCAGCAGTTACATAGCGGGGGGCACTCTTTACAATGAGCAGTTCTTC. Its translation is CASSYIAGGTLYNEQFF.

This clonotype was found a few times. This chain uses TRBV10-3 with TRBJ2-7; TRBD2 agrees at 11 bases. Per germline, CDR1 ENHRY and CDR2 SYGVKD. The CDR3 length is 16 residues. The V and J ends lost 3 bases and 7 bases, in that order; junction bases with no gene match: 11. The CDR3 spells CAISEGLAGGPGEQYF. The CDR3 DNA reads as TGTGCCATCAGTGAAGGGCTAGCGGGAGGTCCGGGGGAGCAGTACTTC.

This sequence joins TRBV12-3 or TRBV12-4 and TRBJ2-5, with D uncertain. The CDR3 has 12 residues. The V end lost 5 bases, the J end lost 4 bases, and 8 bases lay between the germline ends. In DNA, the CDR3 is TGTGCCAGCAGTACTATTGGAGAGACCCAGTACTTC. It codes for CASSTIGETQYF.

The V call is TRBV28, the J call TRBJ1-2; 10 bases match TRBD1. The germline V gene encodes CDR1 MDHEN and CDR2 SYDVKM. The V gene end was trimmed by 3 bases and the J gene end by 2 bases; junction bases not matched to a gene: 3. This CDR3 region has 15 residues. The CDR3 protein is CASSFLTGGNYGYTF. The CDR3 nucleotides are TGTGCCAGCAGTTTCTTGACAGGGGGCAACTATGGCTACACCTTC.

Ten or more counts support this clonotype. This rearrangement joins TRBV6-6 to TRBJ2-1; D is perhaps TRBD2 (6 bases). There are 12 residues in the CDR3. V dropped 9 bases and J dropped 7 bases, with 13 bases sitting between them. The germline V gene has CDR1 MNHNY and CDR2 SVGAGI (reference sequence). The CDR3 loop is CASNPGSNEQFF. The CDR3 nucleotides are TGTGCCAGTAACCCCGGGAGTAATGAGCAGTTCTTC.

The V gene is TRBV9, the J gene TRBJ2-1; D might be TRBD1 (6 bases). CDR1 is SGDLS, CDR2 YYNGEE, per germline. Trimming removed 0 bases at V and 1 base at J, with 8 bases between. The CDR3 sequence is 15 residues long. For the CDR3, the DNA is TGTGCCAGCAGCGTAGATACAGGGTCCTACAATGAGCAGTTCTTC. Amino acid sequence: CASSVDTGSYNEQFF.

V is TRBV29-1 and J is TRBJ2-4; no definite D call. Trimming took off 5 bases at V and 2 bases at J, with 10 bases between the two ends. The CDR3 spans 13 residues. CDR1 and CDR2 (germline): SQVTM, ANQGSEA. As DNA, the CDR3 is TGCAGCGTTCAGCGACGGCCCAAAAACATTCAGTACTTC. It translates to CSVQRRPKNIQYF.

Worth noting for this clonotype: Its ends do not fully match the called genes, so a read error is possible. V usage is TRBV7-7 and J usage is TRBJ2-3; 12 bases line up with TRBD2. The CDR3 extends over 16 amino acids. Looked up from germline, CDR1 is SSHAT and CDR2 is FNYEAQ (reference sequence). The CDR3, as DNA: TGTGCTAGCAGCCCTACTAGCGGGGGGCTCCCGGGTACGCAGTATTTT. Translation: CASSPTSGGLPGTQYF.

This clonotype was seen a few times. The chain joins TRBV12-3 or TRBV12-4 to TRBJ2-2, with unresolved D. Trimming cost V 4 bases and J 0 bases, with 9 bases left between them. The CDR3 runs 15 residues. CDR3 loop: CASSSRPPNTGELFF. CDR3 DNA sequence: TGTGCCAGCAGTTCTCGACCACCGAACACCGGGGAGCTGTTTTTT.